The 32 T cell receptor beta chains below all came from one sample that was sequenced in a study of tissue T cells after allogeneic stem cell transplantation (dated by TCRdb to about 2022). The time point tag for this specimen amounts to: mouse harvest day 14 after allogeneic transplant. Each mouse graft consisted of 10^7 T-cell-depleted bone marrow cells plus 10^6 splenic CD5+ T cells and was given by tail vein injection. Libraries were built with the immunoSEQ multiplex PCR assay. The table comes from immuneACCESS by way of TCRdb, which keeps in-frame sequences with V and J called. Part of the clones is missing from these tables; in studies checked, under half for an unresolved V gene and the rest for unknown reasons. This sample comprises under 3,500 clones, less than 50% of them detected only once. Clones ranked in the top ten supply 33% of the sample. Sequencing input: lymph node tissue. The receptor source for this set is a female BALB/c mouse given C57BL/6 T cells with graft-versus-host disease after an allogeneic hematopoietic cell transplant.

As to this clone: Gene and germline names: mouse. Sequencing ends 1 residue short of the CDR3 end; the germline J gene provides the rest. The chain is built from TRBV5 and TRBJ2-5; D may be TRBD2 (6 bases). V dropped 0 bases and J dropped 2 bases, with 6 bases sitting between them. Germline assignment: CDR1 LGHNA and CDR2 YNLKQL (reference sequence). This CDR3 comprises 14 residues. CDR3 protein: CASSQDWGQDTQYF. The sequenced part of the CDR3 DNA is TGTGCCAGCAGCCAAGACTGGGGCCAAGACACCCAGTAC.

About this clone itself: The germline and genes are mouse ones. The CDR3 extends 1 residue past the end of the read, so its final part is completed from the germline J gene. This rearrangement joins TRBV26 to TRBJ1-2, with D uncertain. V dropped 3 bases and J dropped 0 bases, with 5 bases sitting between them. The CDR3 runs 13 residues. CDR1 is KGHPV and CDR2 is FQNQEV in the germline V gene (reference sequence). Incomplete CDR3 DNA: TGTGCCAGCAGTCTCCCAGCAAACTCCGACTACACC. Its translation: CASSLPANSDYT. The entire CDR3 reads CASSLPANSDYTF.

This clone has a single count. Here the gene names and germline are mouse. The read halts 1 residue ahead of the CDR3 end, with the missing end drawn from the germline J gene. J is TRBJ2-3 and V is TRBV1; D is undetermined. CDR1 and CDR2 (germline): NSQYPW, LRSPGD (reference sequence). Trimming removed 3 bases from V and 3 bases from J, with 4 bases in between. CDR3 length: 12 residues. The sequenced CDR3 bases are TGCACCTGCAGTGCGGGGGCAGAAACGCTGTAT. It is translated as CTCSAGAETLY. The whole CDR3 reads CTCSAGAETLYF.

Note on this clone: Gene labels here are mouse ones. The read ends 1 residue before the CDR3 terminus; that terminus is restored from the germline J gene. The chain has TRBV23 and TRBJ2-5; the table's D call, TRBD1, was not checked against the DNA. In germline, CDR1 is KGHTA, CDR2 FQNQQP. This CDR3 region has 14 residues. The CDR3 reads CSSSRQGAQDTQYF. The CDR3 bases that were read are TGCTCCAGCAGTCGACAGGGGGCTCAGGACACCCAGTAC.

Regarding this clone: The junction departs from germline at one end; a sequencing error may be responsible. Mouse gene names apply. Read data end 1 residue before the CDR3 end; the end is taken from the germline J gene. The V call is TRBV13-2, the J call TRBJ2-7; no definite D call. Germline-derived CDR1 and CDR2 are NNHNN and SYGAGS (reference sequence). The CDR3 contains 11 residues. Partial CDR3 DNA: TGTGCCAGCAGTGATGCTTATGAACAGTAC. It translates to CASSDAYEQY. The CDR3, in full, reads CASSDAYEQYF.

This clone has a handful of counts. These gene names are mouse names. The read ends 1 residue shy of where the CDR3 ends; the end is completed using the germline J gene. The V gene is TRBV26, the J gene TRBJ2-7; D perhaps matches TRBD2 (6 bases). Germline loops: CDR1 KGHPV, CDR2 FQNQEV (reference sequence). This CDR3 is built from 14 residues. Trimming took 4 bases from V and 4 from J, leaving 14 bases between them. Incomplete CDR3 DNA: TGTGCCAGCAGTCCCTCGCTGGGGCCGTATGAACAGTAC. Residues: CASSPSLGPYEQY. The whole CDR3 sequence reads CASSPSLGPYEQYF.

A note on this clone: Genes and germline come from the mouse. The CDR3 end falls 1 residue outside the read, so it is completed with the germline J gene. V is TRBV4 and J is TRBJ2-2, with 10 bases matching TRBD2. The V segment lost 6 bases and the J segment 1 base; nucleotides outside the gene matches: 2. Germline CDR1 and CDR2: LGHDT and YNNKQL (reference sequence). The CDR3 loop spans 15 amino acids. The DNA read from the CDR3 is TGTGCCAGCAGTCGACTGGGGGGAAACACCGGGCAGCTCTAC. As protein: CASSRLGGNTGQLY. The full CDR3 sequence reads CASSRLGGNTGQLYF. The entire variable domain, with the rest obtained from reference TRBV4 and TRBJ2-2, is as follows: ETAVFQTPNYHVTQVGNEVSFNCKQTLGHDTMYWYKQDSKKLLKIMFSYNNKQLIVNETVPRRFSPQSSDKAHLNLRIKSVEPEDSAVYLCASSRLGGNTGQLYFGEGSKLTVL.

Comments on this clone: Mouse germline and gene names are used. The missing CDR3 end, 1 residue past where the read stops, is filled in from the germline J gene. V gene TRBV26 combines with J gene TRBJ2-3, with D possibly being TRBD1 (6 bases). This CDR3 is built from 13 residues. The V gene's germline CDR1 is KGHPV and CDR2 FQNQEV (reference sequence). Trimming cost V 4 bases and J 1 base, with 6 bases left between them. CDR3 bases read: TGTGCCAGCAGTCAGGGGGGTGCAGAAACGCTGTAT. It yields the protein CASSQGGAETLY. The whole CDR3 reads CASSQGGAETLYF.

This clone was observed a few times. Mouse germline and gene names are used. The CDR3 goes on 1 residue after the read ends, and that part is filled in from the germline J gene. The rearrangement joins TRBV13-2 to TRBJ1-1; D is unresolved. There are 11 residues in the CDR3. Germline V CDR1 and CDR2: NNHNN, SYGAGS (reference sequence). V was clipped by 3 bases and J by 7 bases, with 7 bases between them. Incomplete CDR3 DNA: TGTGCCAGCGGTGGGGGAAGAGAAGTCTTC. Residues: CASGGGREVF. The whole CDR3 sequence reads CASGGGREVFF.

Points on this clone: Genes and germline come from the mouse. The read ends 1 residue shy of where the CDR3 ends; the end is completed using the germline J gene. The gene calls are TRBV3 and TRBJ2-4, with 12 bases aligning to TRBD2. The V gene end was trimmed by 3 bases and the J gene end by 8 bases; junction bases not matched to a gene: 3. This CDR3 comprises 14 residues. Per the germline V gene, CDR1 is SNHLY and CDR2 is FYNGKV (reference sequence). The CDR3 DNA, read in part, is TGTGCCAGCAGCTTCCGACTGGGGGGGCCCACCTTGTAC. Its translation is CASSFRLGGPTLY. The entire CDR3 sequence reads CASSFRLGGPTLYF.

About this clone itself: Germline and genes: mouse. From the germline J gene comes the end of the CDR3, since the read stops 1 residue before it. The rearrangement uses TRBV26 and TRBJ1-1, with D tentatively TRBD1 (6 bases). Germline-derived CDR1 and CDR2 are KGHPV and FQNQEV (reference sequence). V was clipped by 8 bases and J by 5 bases, with 15 bases between them. The CDR3 runs 13 residues. This CDR3 is CASPHRDKTEVFF. Partial CDR3 DNA: TGTGCCAGCCCCCACCGGGACAAAACAGAAGTCTTC. Supplemented by reference TRBV26 and TRBJ1-1, the full variable domain reads NSKVIQTPRYLVKGQGQKAKMRCIPEKGHPVVFWYQQNKNNEFKFLINFQNQEVLQQIDMTEKRFSAECPSNSPCSLEIQSSEAGDSALYLCASPHRDKTEVFFGKGTRLTVV.

A note on this clone: Mouse gene names and germline throughout. Read sequence stops 1 residue before the CDR3 end, and the germline J gene provides the missing end. J is TRBJ1-3 and V is TRBV13-3; D not certain. Trimming stripped 0 bases from V and 0 bases from J, with 4 bases between. This CDR3 region has 14 residues. Germline lookup yields CDR1 NNHDY and CDR2 SYVADS. CDR3 DNA (partial): TGTGCCAGCAGTGATGCCAGTTCTGGAAATACGCTCTAT. Its translation is CASSDASSGNTLY. The complete CDR3 reads CASSDASSGNTLYF.

To note about this clone: Mouse germline and gene names are used. The read terminates 1 residue ahead of where the CDR3 ends, so the germline J gene completes it. V usage is TRBV29 and J usage is TRBJ1-1, with D hard to call. V lost 6 bases to trimming and J lost 1 base, with 6 bases between them. Germline CDR1 and CDR2: MSHET and SYDVDS. This CDR3 contains 12 residues. The CDR3 reads CASSYRNTEVFF. Partial CDR3 DNA: TGTGCTAGCAGCTACAGGAACACAGAAGTCTTC.

About this clone: Any gene name here is a mouse gene name. With the read ending 1 residue before the CDR3 end, the germline J gene is used to fill in that end. This sequence joins TRBV3 and TRBJ2-5; TRBD1 might be the D (5 bases). The CDR3 consists of 14 residues. In germline, CDR1 is SNHLY, CDR2 FYNGKV (reference sequence). The V end was cut by 1 base, the J end by 0 bases, with 5 bases between. The CDR3 bases that were read are TGTGCCAGCAGCTTAGGACAGAACCAAGACACCCAGTAC. Its translation is CASSLGQNQDTQY. The complete CDR3 protein is CASSLGQNQDTQYF. The full variable domain, completed using reference TRBV3 and TRBJ2-5, is GPKVLQIPSHQIIDMGQMVTLNCDPVSNHLYFYWYKQILGQQMEFLVNFYNGKVMEKSKLFKDQFSVERPDGSYFTLKIQPTALEDSAVYFCASSLGQNQDTQYFGPGTRLLVL.

Only a few counts were recorded for this clone. Germline and genes here are mouse. The CDR3 is cut off 1 residue early in the read; its end comes from the germline J gene. This chain connects TRBV13-1 to TRBJ1-3, with D hard to call. The CDR3 covers 13 residues. Germline V lookup: CDR1 NSHNY, CDR2 SYGAGN. Between the trimmed V and J ends, which lost 4 bases and 0 bases, there was a span of 5 bases. CDR3 bases read: TGTGCCAGCAGTCAGGATTCTGGAAATACGCTCTAT. Its translation: CASSQDSGNTLY. The whole CDR3 reads CASSQDSGNTLYF.

Notes on this clone: Mouse germline and gene names are used. The read comes to an end 1 residue before the CDR3 does, leaving the germline J gene to fill in the end. This sequence joins TRBV26 and TRBJ2-2; the D gene is possibly TRBD1 (6 bases). The CDR3 sequence is 15 residues long. The V and J ends lost 4 bases and 3 bases respectively, with 12 bases between them. In germline, CDR1 is KGHPV, CDR2 FQNQEV (reference sequence). The DNA read from the CDR3 is TGTGCCAGCAGTCGCGGGACATCTTACACCGGGCAGCTCTAC. Its protein is CASSRGTSYTGQLY. The entire CDR3 protein is CASSRGTSYTGQLYF.

By proportion, this clone is medium-sized (0.01 to 0.1%). The germline and genes are mouse ones. From the germline J gene comes the end of the CDR3, since the read stops 1 residue before it. The chain couples TRBV14 to TRBJ2-4, with no clear D. Trimming cost V 5 bases and J 1 base, with 8 bases left between them. CDR1 is SGHDT, CDR2 FRDEAV, per germline. The CDR3 runs to 13 residues. CDR3 sequence: CASSPGGQNTLYF. Incomplete CDR3 DNA: TGTGCCAGCAGCCCCGGGGGTCAAAACACCTTGTAC.

In regard to this clone: Gene names are mouse gene names. The sequence runs out 1 residue before the end of the CDR3; the remainder is reconstructed from the germline J gene. This rearrangement joins TRBV13-3 to TRBJ2-1; possibly TRBD1 for D (7 bases). This CDR3 spans 15 amino acids. Germline V gene sequence: CDR1 NNHDY, CDR2 SYVADS. V was shortened by 0 bases and J by 4 bases, with 11 bases between the two germline ends. The sequenced CDR3 bases are TGTGCCAGCAGTGATGAGAGGGGGCTTTATGCTGAGCAGTTC. Translation: CASSDERGLYAEQF. The whole CDR3 protein reads CASSDERGLYAEQFF.

Turning to this clone: Each gene name is a mouse one. The sequenced CDR3 bases are TGTGCCAGCAGGCGGGACAGCTATGCTGAGCAGTTC. This translates into CASRRDSYAEQF. The entire CDR3 is CASRRDSYAEQFF. The chain uses TRBV3 and TRBJ2-1, with TRBD1 matching 7 bases. The sequenced fragment ends 1 residue before the CDR3 boundary, so the rest is inferred from the germline J gene. V gave up 6 bases and J gave up 3 bases; unmatched junction bases: 2. The germline CDR1 and CDR2 sequences are SNHLY and FYNGKV (reference sequence). CDR3 size: 13 residues.

With respect to this clone: All gene names here are mouse names. The CDR3 end is not reached by the read, which stops 1 residue before it; the germline J gene fills it in. The J gene is TRBJ2-2, the V gene TRBV13-1, with unresolved D. This CDR3 is 14 amino acids long. V dropped 0 bases and J dropped 3 bases, with 6 bases sitting between them. CDR1 and CDR2 from the germline V gene are NSHNY and SYGAGN. The CDR3 spells CASSDAGYTGQLYF. Partial CDR3 DNA: TGTGCCAGCAGTGATGCGGGGTACACCGGGCAGCTCTAC.

This clone was seen just once. Genes and germline come from the mouse. The CDR3 sequence: CASSQETGQDTQYF. The CDR3 bases that were read are TGTGCCAGCAGCCAAGAAACTGGGCAAGACACCCAGTAC. The chain links TRBV5 to TRBJ2-5; D might be TRBD2 (6 bases). The CDR3 end lies 1 residue beyond the end of the read and is filled in from the germline J gene. CDR3 length: 14 amino acids. V lost 0 bases and J 3 bases, leaving 7 bases between the germline ends. Germline CDR1 is LGHNA and CDR2 is YNLKQL (reference sequence).

Details on this clone: Gene names and germline match the mouse. Read coverage stops 1 residue before the CDR3 terminus; the germline J gene supplies the remainder. The chain uses TRBV31 and TRBJ2-4; 7 nucleotides align to TRBD2. The ends lost 3 bases at V and 0 bases at J; junction bases unmatched: 6. Germline V CDR1 and CDR2: GKSSPN, SITVG. The CDR3 runs to 15 residues. The chain's CDR3 is CAWSLGGGSQNTLYF. CDR3 DNA, as far as it was read: TGTGCCTGGAGCTTGGGGGGTGGAAGTCAAAACACCTTGTAC.

In the case of this clone: Gene names refer to mouse genes. The sequenced fragment ends 1 residue before the CDR3 boundary, so the rest is inferred from the germline J gene. This rearrangement joins TRBV19 to TRBJ2-5, with 8 bases identical to TRBD1. The V gene end was trimmed by 0 bases and the J gene end by 5 bases; junction bases not matched to a gene: 2. Per the germline V gene, CDR1 is FNHDT and CDR2 is SITEND (reference sequence). The CDR3 length is 14 residues. Incomplete CDR3 DNA: TGTGCCAGCAGTATAGGTCAGGGGGCAGACACCCAGTAC. Amino acid sequence: CASSIGQGADTQY. The CDR3 in full is CASSIGQGADTQYF.

Turning to this clone: The gene names here belong to mouse. The read terminates 1 residue ahead of where the CDR3 ends, so the germline J gene completes it. V and J are TRBV12-1 and TRBJ2-7; 7 bases map to TRBD2. This CDR3 has 15 residues. The V gene end was trimmed by 3 bases and the J gene end by 0 bases; junction bases not matched to a gene: 7. CDR1 and CDR2 from the germline V gene are SGHSN and HYEKVE. CDR3 bases read: TGTGCCAGCTCTTCGACTGGGAGGAGCTCCTATGAACAGTAC. Its protein is CASSSTGRSSYEQY. The whole CDR3 reads CASSSTGRSSYEQYF.

On this clone: Gene names refer to mouse genes. The read falls 1 residue short of the CDR3 end, and the missing part is taken from the germline J gene. This sequence joins TRBV13-2 and TRBJ1-4; possibly TRBD1 for D (6 bases). V was cut by 3 bases and J by 7 bases, with 13 bases left in between. Germline CDR1 reads NNHNN; CDR2 reads SYGAGS (reference sequence). This CDR3 has 14 amino acids. CDR3 bases read: TGTGCCAGCGGTGGGGGGCGCGAGGGCGAAAGATTATTT. Its protein product is CASGGGREGERLF. The complete CDR3 reads CASGGGREGERLFF.

A note on this clone: Genes and germline come from the mouse. The read ends 1 residue shy of where the CDR3 ends; the end is completed using the germline J gene. The chain links TRBV4 to TRBJ2-5; 10 bases match TRBD1. Germline V gives CDR1 LGHDT, CDR2 YNNKQL (reference sequence). The CDR3 sequence is 14 residues long. V lost 4 bases to trimming and J lost 7 bases; unmatched junction nucleotides: 5. The CDR3 DNA, read in part, is TGTGCCAGCAGCTTCCGGGACAGGGGAAACACCCAGTAC. Protein product: CASSFRDRGNTQY. The full CDR3 protein is CASSFRDRGNTQYF.

This clone was seen once. The germline and genes are mouse ones. The CDR3 goes on 1 residue after the read ends, and that part is filled in from the germline J gene. The J gene is TRBJ2-5, the V gene TRBV26, with unresolved D. The V end was cut by 5 bases, the J end by 0 bases, with 0 bases between. CDR3 length: 11 residues. The germline CDR1 and CDR2 sequences are KGHPV and FQNQEV (reference sequence). The CDR3 protein is CASSNQDTQYF. The sequenced CDR3 bases are TGTGCCAGCAGTAACCAAGACACCCAGTAC. Full variable domain (remainder filled in from reference TRBV26 and TRBJ2-5): NSKVIQTPRYLVKGQGQKAKMRCIPEKGHPVVFWYQQNKNNEFKFLINFQNQEVLQQIDMTEKRFSAECPSNSPCSLEIQSSEAGDSALYLCASSNQDTQYFGPGTRLLVL.

In the case of this clone: These gene names are mouse names. Read coverage stops 1 residue before the CDR3 terminus; the germline J gene supplies the remainder. The V call is TRBV26, the J call TRBJ2-3; no firm D call. Per the germline V gene, CDR1 is KGHPV and CDR2 is FQNQEV (reference sequence). V dropped 4 bases and J dropped 0 bases, with 11 bases sitting between them. The CDR3 runs 15 residues. Partial CDR3 DNA: TGTGCCAGCAGTCCCCAAATCCCTAGTGCAGAAACGCTGTAT. Translated: CASSPQIPSAETLY. The whole CDR3 reads CASSPQIPSAETLYF.

This clone was seen more than once but under ten times. Gene and germline names: mouse. The read is 1 residue too short to cover the CDR3 end, so that end is filled in from the germline J gene. V usage is TRBV23 and J usage is TRBJ2-4; the table's TRBD2 call for D was not verified on the DNA. The CDR3 sequence is 16 residues long. Germline V gene sequence: CDR1 KGHTA, CDR2 FQNQQP. The covered CDR3 bases are TGCTCCAGCAGTCAATCGGGACTGGGGAGTCAAAACACCTTGTAC. It specifies CSSSQSGLGSQNTLY. The full CDR3 protein is CSSSQSGLGSQNTLYF.

Comments on this clone: Mouse germline and gene names are used. From the germline J gene comes the end of the CDR3, since the read stops 1 residue before it. This sequence joins TRBV14 and TRBJ2-5, with 7 bases matching TRBD2. With 4 bases clipped from V and 2 bases from J, the junction kept 7 bases outside the gene matches. Per the germline V gene, CDR1 is SGHDT and CDR2 is FRDEAV. This CDR3 has 15 residues. CDR3 sequence: CASSPRLGLQDTQYF. CDR3 DNA, as far as it was read: TGTGCCAGCAGTCCCCGACTGGGCCTCCAAGACACCCAGTAC. Filled out from reference TRBV14 and TRBJ2-5, the complete variable domain reads EAGVTQSPRYAVLQEGQAVSFWCDPISGHDTLYWYQQPRDQGPQLLVYFRDEAVIDNSQLPSDRFSAVRPKGTNSTLKIQSAKQGDTATYLCASSPRLGLQDTQYFGPGTRLLVL.

This clone was found a few times. Germline and genes here are mouse. The observed sequence ends 1 residue before the CDR3 terminus, with the missing tail filled in from the germline J gene. The chain carries TRBV14 and TRBJ1-1; perhaps TRBD1 as D (5 bases). Germline V lookup: CDR1 SGHDT, CDR2 FRDEAV. Trimming left V 1 base short and J 1 base short, with 5 bases between. CDR3 size: 13 residues. CDR3 bases read: TGTGCCAGCAGTTTCGGACAAAACACAGAAGTCTTC. Residues: CASSFGQNTEVF. In full, the CDR3 reads CASSFGQNTEVFF.

To note about this clone: The listed genes are named as in mouse. The read ends 1 residue shy of where the CDR3 ends; the end is completed using the germline J gene. The chain carries TRBV13-1 and TRBJ1-1, with TRBD1 as a possible D gene (6 bases). This CDR3 spans 11 amino acids. V was pared by 6 bases and J by 6 bases, with 9 bases between. Germline V CDR1 and CDR2: NSHNY, SYGAGN. CDR3 sequence reads: CASITGPEVFF. CDR3 DNA (partial): TGTGCCAGCATTACAGGGCCAGAAGTCTTC.